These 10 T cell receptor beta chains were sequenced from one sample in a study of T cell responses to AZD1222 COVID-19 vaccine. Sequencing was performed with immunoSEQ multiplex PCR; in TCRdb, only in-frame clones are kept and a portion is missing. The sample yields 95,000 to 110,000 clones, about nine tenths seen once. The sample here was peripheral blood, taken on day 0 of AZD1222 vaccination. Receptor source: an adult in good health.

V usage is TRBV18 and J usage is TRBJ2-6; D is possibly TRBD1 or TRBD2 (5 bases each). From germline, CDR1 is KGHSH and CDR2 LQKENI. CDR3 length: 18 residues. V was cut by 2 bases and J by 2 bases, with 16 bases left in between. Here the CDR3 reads CASSPNRSGRTGANVLTF. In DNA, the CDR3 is TGTGCCAGCTCACCAAATCGTTCGGGACGGACTGGGGCCAACGTCCTGACTTTC.

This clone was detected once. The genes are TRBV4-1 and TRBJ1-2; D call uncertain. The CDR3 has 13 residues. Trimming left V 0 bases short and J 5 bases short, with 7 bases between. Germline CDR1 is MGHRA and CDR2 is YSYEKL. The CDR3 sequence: CASSQDSTYGYTF. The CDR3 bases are TGCGCCAGCAGCCAAGATTCGACGTATGGCTACACCTTC.

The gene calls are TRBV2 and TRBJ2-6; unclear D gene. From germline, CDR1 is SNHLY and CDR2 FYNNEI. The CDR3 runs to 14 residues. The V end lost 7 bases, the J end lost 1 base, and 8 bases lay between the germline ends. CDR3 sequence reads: CASKQASGANVLTF. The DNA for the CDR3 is TGTGCCAGCAAGCAGGCGTCTGGGGCCAACGTCCTGACTTTC.

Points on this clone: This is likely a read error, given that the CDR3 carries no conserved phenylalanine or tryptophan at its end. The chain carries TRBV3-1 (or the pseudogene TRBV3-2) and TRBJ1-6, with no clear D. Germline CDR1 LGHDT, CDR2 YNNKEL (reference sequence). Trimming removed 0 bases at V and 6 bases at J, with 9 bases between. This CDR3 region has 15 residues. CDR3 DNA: TGTGCCAGCAGCCAAGAGTCAGCCCTTAATTCACCCCTCCACCTT. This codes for CASSQESALNSPLHL.

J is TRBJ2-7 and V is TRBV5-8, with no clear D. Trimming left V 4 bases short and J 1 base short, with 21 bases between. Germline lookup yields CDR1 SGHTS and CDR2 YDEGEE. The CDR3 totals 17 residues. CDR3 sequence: CASSHLLGTLSSYEQYF. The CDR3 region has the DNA TGTGCCAGCAGCCACCTTCTCGGTACGTTAAGTTCCTACGAGCAGTACTTC.

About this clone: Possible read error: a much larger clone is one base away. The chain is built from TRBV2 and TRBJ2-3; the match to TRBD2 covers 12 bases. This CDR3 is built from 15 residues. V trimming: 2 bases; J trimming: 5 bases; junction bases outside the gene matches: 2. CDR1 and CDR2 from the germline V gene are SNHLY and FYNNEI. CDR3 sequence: CASSELAGGIDTQYF. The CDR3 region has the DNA TGTGCCAGCAGTGAACTAGCGGGGGGGATAGATACGCAGTATTTT.

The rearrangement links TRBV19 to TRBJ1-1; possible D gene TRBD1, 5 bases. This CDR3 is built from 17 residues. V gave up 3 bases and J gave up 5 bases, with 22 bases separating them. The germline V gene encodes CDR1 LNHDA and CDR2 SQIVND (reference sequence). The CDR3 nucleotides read TGTGCCAGTAGTATTGGGGGACTCGCCTCGGGTAGGACTGAAGCTTTCTTT. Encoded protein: CASSIGGLASGRTEAFF.

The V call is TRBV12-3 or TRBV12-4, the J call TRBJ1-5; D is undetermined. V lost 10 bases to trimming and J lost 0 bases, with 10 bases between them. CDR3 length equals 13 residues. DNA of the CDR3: TGTGCCACCCGGGGAGATAGCAATCAGCCCCAGCATTTT. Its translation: CATRGDSNQPQHF.

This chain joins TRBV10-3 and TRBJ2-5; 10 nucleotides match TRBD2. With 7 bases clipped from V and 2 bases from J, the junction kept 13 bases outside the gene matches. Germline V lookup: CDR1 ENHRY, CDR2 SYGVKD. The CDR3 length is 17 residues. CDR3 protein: CAITSGPASGGQETQYF. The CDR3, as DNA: TGTGCCATCACCTCGGGCCCCGCTAGCGGGGGACAAGAGACCCAGTACTTC.

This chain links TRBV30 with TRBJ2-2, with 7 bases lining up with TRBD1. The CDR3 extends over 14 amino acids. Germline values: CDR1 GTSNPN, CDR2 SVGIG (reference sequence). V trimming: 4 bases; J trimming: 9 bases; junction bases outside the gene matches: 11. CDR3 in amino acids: CAWMTWDSTRELFF. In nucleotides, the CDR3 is TGTGCCTGGATGACCTGGGACAGTACTCGGGAGCTGTTTTTT.